This entry lists 9 T cell receptor beta chains sequenced from one sample in a study of graft-versus-host responses after intestinal transplantation. Graft material was processed, releasing intraepithelial and lamina propria lymphocytes. Profiling relied on immunoSEQ multiplex PCR, and the TCRdb table lists in-frame clones only, not all of them. The profile shows around 20,000 clones, around 80% of them singletons. Sequencing used ileum tissue, obtained 12 days after intestinal transplant. The receptors originated from a human patient who received an intestinal transplant, so some T cells may come from the graft donor.

The chain couples TRBV6-1 to TRBJ2-2; 9 nucleotides agree with TRBD1. J was trimmed by 5 bases and V by 7 bases; bases with no gene match: 5. The CDR3 is 14 residues long. Germline lookup yields CDR1 MNHNS and CDR2 SASEGT. The CDR3 coding sequence is TGTGCCAGCATACCGGGACAGGGAACCGGGGAGCTGTTTTTT. Translating it yields CASIPGQGTGELFF.

J is TRBJ2-2 and V is TRBV19; 10 bases agree with TRBD2. Germline V CDR1 and CDR2: LNHDA, SQIVND (reference sequence). With 2 bases clipped from V and 1 base from J, the junction kept 7 bases outside the gene matches. The CDR3 sequence is 18 residues long. The CDR3 region has the DNA TGTGCCAGTAGTATATTAGCGGGAGGTTCGAGGAACACCGGGGAGCTGTTTTTT. This translates into CASSILAGGSRNTGELFF.

A note on this clone: The junction does not match germline at one end; this may be a read error. The chain recombines TRBV18 with TRBJ2-3; the D gene is possibly TRBD2 (6 bases). This CDR3 spans 16 amino acids. Germline CDR1 and CDR2: KGHSH and LQKENI. The CDR3 region is CASPPPSLGLRGTQYF. The CDR3 DNA is TGTGCCAGCCCACCACCGTCACTCGGTCTCCGGGGGACGCAGTATTTT.

V gene TRBV5-1 combines with J gene TRBJ2-1, with D maybe TRBD1 (6 bases). CDR1 and CDR2 (germline): SGHRS, YFSETQ. The CDR3 length is 16 residues. V was pared by 0 bases and J by 3 bases, with 13 bases between. This CDR3 reads CASSLVLGAGYNEQFF. Written as DNA, the CDR3 is TGCGCCAGCAGCTTGGTTCTGGGGGCGGGCTACAATGAGCAGTTCTTC.

The chain combines TRBV14 with TRBJ2-5, with D possibly TRBD2 on 5 matching bases. The germline V gene encodes CDR1 SGHDN and CDR2 FVKESK. The CDR3 length is 14 residues. V was pared by 2 bases and J by 2 bases, with 9 bases between. In nucleotides, the CDR3 is TGTGCCAGCAGCCAAATAGCGACTCAAGAGACCCAGTACTTC. Its translation: CASSQIATQETQYF.

This chain links TRBV18 with TRBJ2-4, with 7 bases identical to TRBD1. The germline gives CDR1 KGHSH, CDR2 LQKENI. CDR3 length equals 15 residues. V shed 6 bases and J 15 bases; nucleotides not matched to a gene: 20. CDR3 sequence (DNA): TGTGCCAGCTCCACCGATTACAGGGGTCTTGCGGGTCTGTACTTC. This encodes CASSTDYRGLAGLYF.

V and J are TRBV4-1 and TRBJ1-4, with D unclear. Germline-derived CDR1 and CDR2 are MGHRA and YSYEKL. This CDR3 region has 17 residues. V lost 4 bases and J lost 4, with 19 bases in between. This CDR3 is CASSPYPLAQNNEKLFF. CDR3 DNA sequence: TGCGCCAGCAGCCCTTACCCTTTGGCACAGAATAATGAAAAACTGTTTTTT.

The chain has TRBV19 and TRBJ1-5, with a possible D match to TRBD1 (5 bases). This CDR3 is 14 amino acids long. Germline values: CDR1 LNHDA, CDR2 SQIVND (reference sequence). Trimming took 6 bases from V and 6 from J, leaving 15 bases between them. CDR3 bases: TGTGCCAGTAGAAACTCAGGGTCGACTCAGCCCCAGCATTTT. Protein sequence: CASRNSGSTQPQHF.

The V gene is TRBV4-1, the J gene TRBJ1-1; weak D call: TRBD1 (5 bases). From germline, CDR1 is MGHRA and CDR2 YSYEKL. Trimming stripped 1 base from V and 4 bases from J, with 10 bases between. The CDR3 has 14 amino acids. The CDR3: CASSQGPGGTEAFF. CDR3 nucleotides: TGCGCCAGCAGCCAAGGGCCGGGGGGCACTGAAGCTTTCTTT.